This TCR beta chain was profiled in a study of cytomegalovirus exposure and HLA in healthy donors. Turning to the study itself: An earlier analysis identified more than 90 million unique TCR beta sequences in 150 million to 200 million T cells.

This clone was seen a handful of times. Its antigen is as yet unknown. Overall study findings and caveats: A missense DCLRE1C variant was associated with V- and J-gene trimming of TCR beta chains in a later analysis, and an independent cohort replicated the association.

PCR employed 60 Vbeta and 13 Jbeta primers. Profiling relied on immunoSEQ multiplex PCR, and the TCRdb table lists in-frame clones only, not all of them. This table has roughly 180,000 clones, roughly 10% appearing once. The V end was cut by 3 bases, the J end by 0 bases, with 9 bases between. CDR1 LNHDA and CDR2 SQIVND come from the germline V gene (reference sequence). CDR3 length equals 15 residues. Material for sequencing was PBMCs. The clonotype originates from a woman in her 30s in good health and CMV-seropositive. The chain combines TRBV19 with TRBJ1-5; D gene unclear. This CDR3 reads CASSMYSSSNQPQHF. The CDR3 DNA is TGTGCCAGTAGTATGTACAGCTCTAGCAATCAGCCCCAGCATTTT. Complete variable domain (other parts from reference TRBV19 and TRBJ1-5): DGGITQSPKYLFRKEGQNVTLSCEQNLNHDAMYWYRQDPGQGLRLIYYSQIVNDFQKGDIAEGYSVSREKKESFPLTVTSAQKNPTAFYLCASSMYSSSNQPQHFGDGTRLSIL.